This TCR beta chain derives from a study of CD8 T cells in Susac syndrome. The trim removed 4 bases at V and 2 bases at J, leaving 7 bases unmatched. This CDR3 is built from 16 residues. The germline V gene has CDR1 LNHDA and CDR2 SQIVND (reference sequence). After extraction with the RNeasy kit, about 0.45 to 1 ug of the RNA was reverse transcribed using random hexamers. TCRdb recomputed calls from the immunoSEQ multiplex PCR reads with MiXCR, one row per CDR3 protein. The sample comprises 130,000 or so distinct CDR3 sequences, nearly 96% of which are singletons, and roughly 0.14% rests with the top ten.

The TCR comes from a human donor with Susac syndrome. J is TRBJ2-1 and V is TRBV19; the match to TRBD2 covers 8 bases. Material: CD4+ T cells from PBMCs. This chain's CDR3 is CASSTSGRRTYNEQFF. The CDR3 nucleotides read TGTGCCAGTAGTACAAGCGGGAGAAGGACCTACAATGAGCAGTTCTTC.